These T cell receptor beta chains were read from a single sample in a study of T cell changes during pregnancy in multiple sclerosis. Sequencing used immunoSEQ multiplex PCR; TCRdb keeps in-frame clones, though not all of them. The data hold 80,000 to 95,000 clones, with nearly 95% observed a single time. This material consisted of peripheral blood, taken in the second trimester of pregnancy. These receptors were taken from a female donor with multiple sclerosis, enrolled in a pregnancy study. The CDR3 runs from the conserved cysteine through the conserved F or W. Size tells how often a clone was seen (once, few, many) or the class of an expanded clone, and some rows leave it out.

TRBV4-3,NA,CASSHPTSGGPDTQYF
TRBV5-4,once,CASSWDRGLSSGNTIYF
TRBV4-1,NA,CASSQDGRVVGDKNIQYF
TRBV28,NA,CASSGTFGGRITEAFF
TRBV7-2,once,CASSYARGGGYGYTF
TRBV10-2,once,CASRGGRDAYEQYF
TRBV27,NA,CASSYQGGNTEAFF
TRBV12-5,once,CASGPAPGRAGELFF
TRBV6-4,NA,CASSELTGSNEQFF
TRBV6-1,NA,CASSAVAGAYNEQFF
TRBV7-6,NA,CASSSPPSQGTSITGELFF
TRBV5-1,NA,CASSLGWQGHSEQFF
TRBV10-2,NA,CASSEFGTSVNEQFF
TRBV11-3,NA,CASSLYGQGVDEQFF
TRBV28,NA,CASYSGSSTDTQYF
TRBV7-8,NA,CASSPRTENTEAFF
TRBV30,NA,CAWRAGGPGETQYF
TRBV27,NA,CASSLGLAGPYEQYF
TRBV5-1,NA,CASSLGQGETQYF
TRBV5-1,NA,CASSFIGQGNTGELFF
TRBV29-1,NA,CSVEVPQLGQNTEAFF
TRBV2,once,CAAKGGDGYTF
TRBV11-2,NA,CASSQAGWYSYEQYF
TRBV5-4,NA,CASSRGLAEETQYF
TRBV6-5,NA,CASSPLLGEETQYF
TRBV30,NA,CACVSNRGRGTADTQYF
TRBV7-2,NA,CATQRGSYNEQFF
TRBV7-2,NA,CASSLLGQGGETQYF
TRBV5-1,NA,CASSPSGTGGADTQYF
TRBV21-1,NA,CASSKEVRHLPSYEQYF
TRBV11-1,NA,CASSFGAGVSTDTQYF
TRBV19,NA,CASSELSGFYNEQFF
TRBV11-3,NA,CASQGAVGTEAFF
TRBV7-9,NA,CASSLVLGYEQYF
TRBV9,NA,CASSANLVSSGNTIYF
TRBV10-1,NA,CASSEISGRTGELFF
TRBV7-6,NA,CASSPRTGQEAFF
TRBV7-6,NA,CASSLSGAANEQYF
TRBV5-4,NA,CASSSRDEQFF
TRBV30,NA,CAWSFGQRGAFF
TRBV6-1,NA,CASRGIGGTYGYTF
TRBV27,NA,CASSLAGGRADTQYF
TRBV9,NA,CASSVVGQGGTGELFF
TRBV11-1,once,CASRQQGAMGFYEQYF
TRBV7-9,once,CASTSLRADTQYF
TRBV5-1,NA,CASSLVPSGRTNEQFF
TRBV9,NA,CASSVGGTSGRYEQYF